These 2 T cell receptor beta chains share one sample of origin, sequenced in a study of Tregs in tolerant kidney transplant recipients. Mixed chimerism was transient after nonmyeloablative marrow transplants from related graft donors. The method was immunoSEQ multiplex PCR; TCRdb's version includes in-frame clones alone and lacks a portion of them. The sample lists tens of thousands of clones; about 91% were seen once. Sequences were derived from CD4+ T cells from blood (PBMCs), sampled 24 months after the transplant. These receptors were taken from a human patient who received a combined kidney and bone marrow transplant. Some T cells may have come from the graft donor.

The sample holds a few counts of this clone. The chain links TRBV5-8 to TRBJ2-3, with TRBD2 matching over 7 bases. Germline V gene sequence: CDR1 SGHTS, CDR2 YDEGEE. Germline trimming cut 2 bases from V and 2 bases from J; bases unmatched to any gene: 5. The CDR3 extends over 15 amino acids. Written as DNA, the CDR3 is TGTGCCAGCAGCTTCAGGGAGGGCTACACAGATACGCAGTATTTT. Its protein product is CASSFREGYTDTQYF. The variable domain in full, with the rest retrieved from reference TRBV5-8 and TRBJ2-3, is EAGVTQSPTHLIKTRGQQATLRCSPISGHTSVYWYQQALGLGLQFLLWYDEGEERNRGNFPPRFSGRQFPNYSSELNVNALELEDSALYLCASSFREGYTDTQYFGPGTRLTVL.

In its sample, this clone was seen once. The CDR3 region is CSVRSHSGNTIYF. CDR3 coding DNA: TGCAGCGTTCGCAGTCACTCTGGAAACACCATATATTTT. The gene calls are TRBV29-1 and TRBJ1-3; the D is unclear. Germline assignment: CDR1 SQVTM and CDR2 ANQGSEA. Trimming shortened V by 5 bases and J by 0 bases, and 8 bases separated the two germline ends. This CDR3 has 13 amino acids.